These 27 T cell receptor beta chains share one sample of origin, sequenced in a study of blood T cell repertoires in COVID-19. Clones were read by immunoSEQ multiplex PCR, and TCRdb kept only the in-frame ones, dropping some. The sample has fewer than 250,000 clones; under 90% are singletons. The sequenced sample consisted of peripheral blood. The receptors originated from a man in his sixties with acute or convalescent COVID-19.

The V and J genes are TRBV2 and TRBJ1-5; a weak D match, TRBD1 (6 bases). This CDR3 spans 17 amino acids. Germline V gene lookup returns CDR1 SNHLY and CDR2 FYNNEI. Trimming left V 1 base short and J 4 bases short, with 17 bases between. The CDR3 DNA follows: TGTGCCAGCAGTGAAGGGTGGGGGGGGCTACGAAATCAGCCCCAGCATTTT. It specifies CASSEGWGGLRNQPQHF.

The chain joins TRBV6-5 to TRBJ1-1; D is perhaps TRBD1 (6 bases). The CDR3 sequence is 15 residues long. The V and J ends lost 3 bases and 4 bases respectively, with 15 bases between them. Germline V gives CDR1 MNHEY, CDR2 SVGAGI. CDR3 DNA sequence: TGTGCCAGCAGTTATTATCCAGGACAGATCACTGAAGCTTTCTTT. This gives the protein CASSYYPGQITEAFF.

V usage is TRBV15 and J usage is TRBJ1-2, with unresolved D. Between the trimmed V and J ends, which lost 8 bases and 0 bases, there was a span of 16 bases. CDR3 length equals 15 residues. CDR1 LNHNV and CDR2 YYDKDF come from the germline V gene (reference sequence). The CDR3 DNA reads TGTGCCACCTGTACTCACAGCACAGCTAACTATGGCTACACCTTC. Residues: CATCTHSTANYGYTF.

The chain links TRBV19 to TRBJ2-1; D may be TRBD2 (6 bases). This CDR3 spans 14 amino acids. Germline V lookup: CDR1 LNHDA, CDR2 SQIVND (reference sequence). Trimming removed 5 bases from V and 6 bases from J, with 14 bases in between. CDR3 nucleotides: TGTGCCAGTAGTCATAGCGGACCGCCCAATGAGCAGTTCTTC. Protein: CASSHSGPPNEQFF.

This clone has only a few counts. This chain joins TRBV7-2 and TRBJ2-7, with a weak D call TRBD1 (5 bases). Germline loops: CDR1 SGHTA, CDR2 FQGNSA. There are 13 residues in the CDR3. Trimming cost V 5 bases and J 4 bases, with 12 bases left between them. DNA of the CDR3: TGTGCCAGCAGCACCCGACAGAAATACGAGCAGTACTTC. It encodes CASSTRQKYEQYF.

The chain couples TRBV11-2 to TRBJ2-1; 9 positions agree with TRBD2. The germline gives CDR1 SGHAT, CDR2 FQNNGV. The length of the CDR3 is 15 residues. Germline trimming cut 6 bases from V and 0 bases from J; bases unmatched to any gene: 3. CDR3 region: CASRYSGSSYNEQFF. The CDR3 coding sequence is TGTGCCAGCAGATATAGCGGGAGCTCCTACAATGAGCAGTTCTTC.

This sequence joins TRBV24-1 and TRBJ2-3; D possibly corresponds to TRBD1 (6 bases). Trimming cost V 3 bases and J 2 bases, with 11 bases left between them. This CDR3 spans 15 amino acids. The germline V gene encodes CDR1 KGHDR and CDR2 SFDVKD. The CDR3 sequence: CATSDRTVATDTQYF. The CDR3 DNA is TGTGCCACCAGTGATCGGACAGTAGCCACAGATACGCAGTATTTT.

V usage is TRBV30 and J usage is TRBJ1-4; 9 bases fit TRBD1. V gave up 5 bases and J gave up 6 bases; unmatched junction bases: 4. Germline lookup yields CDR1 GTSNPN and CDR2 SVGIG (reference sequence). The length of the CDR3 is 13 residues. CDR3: CAWSRDRDEKLFF. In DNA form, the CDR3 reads TGTGCCTGGTCCCGGGACAGGGATGAAAAACTGTTTTTT.

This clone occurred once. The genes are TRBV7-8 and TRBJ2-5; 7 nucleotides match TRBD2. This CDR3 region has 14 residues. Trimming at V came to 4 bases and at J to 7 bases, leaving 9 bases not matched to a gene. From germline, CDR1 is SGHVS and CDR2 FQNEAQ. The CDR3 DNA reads TGTGCCAGCAGCTGGGGCGGGGGAGAGGGGACCCAGTACTTC. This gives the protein CASSWGGGEGTQYF.

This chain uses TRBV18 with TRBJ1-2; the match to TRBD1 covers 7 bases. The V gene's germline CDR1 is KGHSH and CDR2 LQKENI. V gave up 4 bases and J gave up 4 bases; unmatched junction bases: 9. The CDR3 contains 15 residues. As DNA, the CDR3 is TGTGCCAGCTCACTGGAGACAGGGAAAGTCTATGGCTACACCTTC. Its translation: CASSLETGKVYGYTF. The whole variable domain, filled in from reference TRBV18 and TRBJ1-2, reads NAGVMQNPRHLVRRRGQEARLRCSPMKGHSHVYWYRQLPEEGLKFMVYLQKENIIDESGMPKERFSAEFPKEGPSILRIQQVVRGDSAAYFCASSLETGKVYGYTFGSGTRLTVV.

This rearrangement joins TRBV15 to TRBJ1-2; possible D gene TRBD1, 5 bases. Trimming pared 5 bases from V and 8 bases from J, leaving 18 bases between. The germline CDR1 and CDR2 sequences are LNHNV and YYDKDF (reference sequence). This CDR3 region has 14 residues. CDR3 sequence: CATSREGRGDGYTF. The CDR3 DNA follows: TGTGCCACCAGCCGGGAGGGAAGGGGAGACGGCTACACCTTC. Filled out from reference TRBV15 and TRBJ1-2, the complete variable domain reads DAMVIQNPRYQVTQFGKPVTLSCSQTLNHNVMYWYQQKSSQAPKLLFHYYDKDFNNEADTPDNFQSRRPNTSFCFLDIRSPGLGDTAMYLCATSREGRGDGYTFGSGTRLTVV.

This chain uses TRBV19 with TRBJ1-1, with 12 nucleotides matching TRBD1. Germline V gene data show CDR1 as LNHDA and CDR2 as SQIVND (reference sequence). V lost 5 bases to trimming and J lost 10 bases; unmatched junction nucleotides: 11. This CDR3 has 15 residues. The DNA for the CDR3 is TGTGCCAGTAGTTCCATCGGGGGACAGGGGGCAGTAGCTTTCTTT. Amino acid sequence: CASSSIGGQGAVAFF.

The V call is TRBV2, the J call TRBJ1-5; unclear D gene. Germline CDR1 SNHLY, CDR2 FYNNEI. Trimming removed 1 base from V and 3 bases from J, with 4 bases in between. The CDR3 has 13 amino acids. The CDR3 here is CASSEEHNQPQHF. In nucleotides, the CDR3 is TGTGCCAGCAGTGAAGAGCACAATCAGCCCCAGCATTTT.

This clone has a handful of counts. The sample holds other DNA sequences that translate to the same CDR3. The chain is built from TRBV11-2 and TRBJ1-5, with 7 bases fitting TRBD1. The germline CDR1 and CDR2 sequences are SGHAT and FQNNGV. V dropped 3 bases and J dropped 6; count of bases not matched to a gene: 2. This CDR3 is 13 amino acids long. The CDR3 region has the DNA TGTGCCAGCAGCTTGGACAGGAGTCAGCCCCAGCATTTT. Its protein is CASSLDRSQPQHF. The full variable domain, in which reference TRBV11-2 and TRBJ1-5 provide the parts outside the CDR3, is EAGVAQSPRYKIIEKRQSVAFWCNPISGHATLYWYQQILGQGPKLLIQFQNNGVVDDSQLPKDRFSAERLKGVDSTLKIQPAKLEDSAVYLCASSLDRSQPQHFGDGTRLSIL.

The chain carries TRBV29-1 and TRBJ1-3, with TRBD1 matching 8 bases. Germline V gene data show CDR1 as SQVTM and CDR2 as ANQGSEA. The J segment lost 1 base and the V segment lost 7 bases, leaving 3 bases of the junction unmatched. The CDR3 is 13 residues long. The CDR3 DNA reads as TGCAGCGGAAGACAGGGGTCTGGAAACACCATATATTTT. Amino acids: CSGRQGSGNTIYF.

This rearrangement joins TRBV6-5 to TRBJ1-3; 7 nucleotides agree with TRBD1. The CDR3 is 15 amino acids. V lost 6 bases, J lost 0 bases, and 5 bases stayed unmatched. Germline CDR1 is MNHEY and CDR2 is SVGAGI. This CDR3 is CASSGTAFSGNTIYF. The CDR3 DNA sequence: TGTGCCAGCAGCGGGACAGCTTTCTCTGGAAACACCATATATTTT.

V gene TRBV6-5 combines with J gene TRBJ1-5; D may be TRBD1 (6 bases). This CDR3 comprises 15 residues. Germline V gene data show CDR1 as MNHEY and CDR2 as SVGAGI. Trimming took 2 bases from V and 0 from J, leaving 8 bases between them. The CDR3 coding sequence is TGTGCCAGCAGTTACACAGGGTATAGCAATCAGCCCCAGCATTTT. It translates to CASSYTGYSNQPQHF.

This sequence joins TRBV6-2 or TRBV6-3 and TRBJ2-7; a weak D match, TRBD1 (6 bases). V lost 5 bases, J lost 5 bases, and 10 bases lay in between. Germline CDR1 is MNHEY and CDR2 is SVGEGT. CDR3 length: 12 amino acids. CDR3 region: CASSPNRDEQYF. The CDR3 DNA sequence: TGTGCCAGCAGTCCAAACAGGGACGAGCAGTACTTC.

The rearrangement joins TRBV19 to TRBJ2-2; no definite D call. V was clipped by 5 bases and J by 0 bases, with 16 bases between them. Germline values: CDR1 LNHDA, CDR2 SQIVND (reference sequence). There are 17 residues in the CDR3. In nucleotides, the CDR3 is TGTGCCAGTAGTCCCAGATTGTCAGTCGCGAACACCGGGGAGCTGTTTTTT. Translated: CASSPRLSVANTGELFF.

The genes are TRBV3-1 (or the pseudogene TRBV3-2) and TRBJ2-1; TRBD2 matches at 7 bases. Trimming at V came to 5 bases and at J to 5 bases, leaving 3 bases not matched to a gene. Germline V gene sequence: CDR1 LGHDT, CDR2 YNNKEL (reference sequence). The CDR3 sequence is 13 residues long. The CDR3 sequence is CASSFLADNEQFF. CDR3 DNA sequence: TGTGCCAGCAGCTTCCTAGCGGACAATGAGCAGTTCTTC.

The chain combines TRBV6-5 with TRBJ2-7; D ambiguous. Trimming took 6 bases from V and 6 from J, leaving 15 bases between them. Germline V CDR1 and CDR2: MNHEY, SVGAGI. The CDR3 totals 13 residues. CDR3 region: CASSLPGSGEQYF. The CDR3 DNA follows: TGTGCCAGCAGCCTTCCCGGATCGGGCGAGCAGTACTTC.

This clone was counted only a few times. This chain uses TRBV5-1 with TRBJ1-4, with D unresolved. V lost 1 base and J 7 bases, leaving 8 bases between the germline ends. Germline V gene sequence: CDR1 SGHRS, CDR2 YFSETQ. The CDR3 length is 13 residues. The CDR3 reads CASSLSQSEKLFF. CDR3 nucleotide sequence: TGCGCCAGCAGCTTGTCACAGTCTGAAAAACTGTTTTTT.

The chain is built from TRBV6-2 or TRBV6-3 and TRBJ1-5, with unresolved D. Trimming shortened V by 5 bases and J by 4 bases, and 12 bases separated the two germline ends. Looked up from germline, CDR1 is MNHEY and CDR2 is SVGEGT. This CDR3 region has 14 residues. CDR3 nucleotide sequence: TGTGCCAGCAGTACGAGACCGGGGAATCAGCCCCAGCATTTT. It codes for CASSTRPGNQPQHF.

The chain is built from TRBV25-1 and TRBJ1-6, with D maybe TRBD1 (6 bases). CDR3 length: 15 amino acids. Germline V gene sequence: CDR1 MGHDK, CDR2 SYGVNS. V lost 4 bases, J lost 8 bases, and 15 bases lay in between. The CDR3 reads CASSGQAGADSPLHF. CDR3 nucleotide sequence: TGTGCCAGCAGTGGCCAGGCGGGGGCTGATTCACCCCTCCACTTT.

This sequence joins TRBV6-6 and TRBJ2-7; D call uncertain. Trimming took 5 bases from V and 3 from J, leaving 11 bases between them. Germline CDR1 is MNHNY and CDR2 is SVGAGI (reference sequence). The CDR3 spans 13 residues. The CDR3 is CASSRSGNYEQYF. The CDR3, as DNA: TGTGCCAGCAGTCGGTCAGGAAACTACGAGCAGTACTTC.

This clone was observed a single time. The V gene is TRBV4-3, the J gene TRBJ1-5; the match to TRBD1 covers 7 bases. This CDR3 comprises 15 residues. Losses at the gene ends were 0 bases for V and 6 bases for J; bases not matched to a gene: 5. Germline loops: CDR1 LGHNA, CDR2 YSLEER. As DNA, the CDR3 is TGCGCCAGCAGCCAAGATTCAGGGGGTGGTCAGCCCCAGCATTTT. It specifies CASSQDSGGGQPQHF.

The CDR3 DNA follows: TGTGCCAGCAGTCTAAAAACAGGGAGCCCAGGCCCCGATACGCAGTATTTT. It yields the protein CASSLKTGSPGPDTQYF. This chain links TRBV27 with TRBJ2-3, with a tentative D call TRBD1 (6 bases). V was shortened by 5 bases and J by 6 bases, with 24 bases between the two germline ends. In germline, CDR1 is MNHEY, CDR2 SMNVEV (reference sequence). The CDR3 length is 17 residues.